This TCR beta chain was recorded in a study of T cells in tuberculosis. The V end was cut by 4 bases, the J end by 7 bases, with 16 bases between. Per the germline V gene, CDR1 is MDHEN and CDR2 is SYDVKM. This CDR3 is 15 amino acids long. The table came from immunoSEQ multiplex PCR; TCRdb's copy has only in-frame clones and leaves some out. This table holds some 30,000 clones, roughly 94% found once. This chain links TRBV28 with TRBJ1-4; tentatively, D is TRBD1 (6 bases). The source of this sequence is a donor aged 10-29 years with latent tuberculosis or without tuberculosis infection. Sequences were obtained from PBMCs. CDR3 sequence: CASSYPGEGTEKLFF. As DNA, the CDR3 is TGTGCCAGCAGTTATCCAGGGGAGGGGACTGAAAAACTGTTTTTT.